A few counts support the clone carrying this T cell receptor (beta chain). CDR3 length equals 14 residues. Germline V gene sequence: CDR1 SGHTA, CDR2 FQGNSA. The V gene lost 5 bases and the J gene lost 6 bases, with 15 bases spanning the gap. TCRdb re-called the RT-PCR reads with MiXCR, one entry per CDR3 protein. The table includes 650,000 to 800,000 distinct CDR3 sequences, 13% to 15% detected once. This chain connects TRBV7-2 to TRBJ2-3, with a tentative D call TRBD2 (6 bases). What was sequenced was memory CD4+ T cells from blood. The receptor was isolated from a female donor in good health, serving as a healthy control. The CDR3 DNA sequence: TGTGCCAGCAGCCGGGACTGGTTCAGTGATACGCAGTATTTT. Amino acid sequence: CASSRDWFSDTQYF. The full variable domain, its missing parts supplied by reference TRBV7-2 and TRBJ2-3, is GAGVSQSPSNKVTEKGKDVELRCDPISGHTALYWYRQSLGQGLEFLIYFQGNSAPDKSGLPSDRFSAERTGGSVSTLTIQRTQQEDSAVYLCASSRDWFSDTQYFGPGTRLTVL.